Here is one TCR beta chain with its context. There is no known antigen for this receptor. No quality values exist for individual bases; no much larger clone is one base distant. Receptor amplification or capture employed the immunoSEQ multiplex PCR assay. For most patients, genomic DNA was isolated using the Qiagen DNeasy Blood and Tissue Kit and was shipped frozen to Adaptive Biotechnologies for TCR sequencing. For most patients, high-throughput TCR-beta CDR3 sequencing of genomic DNA was performed by Adaptive Biotechnologies. As for the original processing: Adaptive's ImmunoSEQ software was the source of the TCR sequencing data for 15 to 20 patients, while three other patients were processed with MiXCR and VDJtools. CD4 versus CD8 sorting errors were corrected by removing sequences found in both subsets at a frequency ratio below 5:1. CDR3 nucleotide sequences shared between donor and recipient were removed because their origin could not be assigned. To be classed as alloreactive, a clone needed at least 2-fold expansion over unstimulated cells and a minimum CFSE-low frequency of 0.002% (template counts) or 0.001% (read counts). A clone was considered mappable if detected in the sequenced pre-transplant spleen, lymph node, or MLR CFSE-low populations of the donor or recipient. Cumulative frequency of alloreactive clones was calculated as a percentage of all sequences weighted by copy number. The immuneACCESS repertoire file appears here via TCRdb, limited to in-frame rearrangements. These files lack a portion of the clones; in checked studies, under half of the deficit traces to unresolved V genes, and the cause of the others is not known. The V and J calls and clone size are taken from that table; D and trimming were inferred from the DNA. In all, the sample holds around 67,000 clones, and 90% of those were seen once. The top ten hold less than 5% of the sample.

This sample stems from a study of graft-versus-host responses after intestinal transplantation (dated by TCRdb to the early 2020s). Broadly, across the study: Multivisceral, liver-intestinal, or isolated intestinal transplants were received by the recipients. Every recipient was given anti-thymocyte globulin induction, then maintenance tacrolimus and steroids for about three years. After intestinal transplantation, graft-versus-host and host-versus-graft alloreactive T cell clones in the graft, circulation and bone marrow were tracked using bulk TCR-beta CDR3 sequencing. To identify alloreactive clones, pre-transplant mixed lymphocyte reaction products were sequenced and compared with unstimulated pre-transplant donor and recipient T cells. A cohort of 24 intestinal transplant recipients, including one retransplant, was enrolled, and a few patients lacking pretransplant specimens were excluded. A peak of at least 4% donor T cells among recipient peripheral blood mononuclear cells was the definition used for donor T cell macrochimerism. Instead of going to the commercial service, samples from a few later patients were sequenced in-house on an Illumina MiSeq and processed with MiXCR. What the work shows at the level of the full study, not this receptor alone: The conclusions were limited by the relatively low number and heterogeneity of the intestinal transplant patients. In the allografts of patients with donor T cell macrochimerism, GvH to HvG T cell clonal ratios were high. GvH clones were detected in recipient bone marrow, and some appeared earlier in ileal mucosa or blood, consistent with an intestinal mucosal origin. Early after transplant, peak levels of circulating GvH clones were associated with declines in HvG clones.

The meaning of the sample's time point label: cells obtained before transplantation from donor or recipient. CD3+CD4+ and CD3+CD8+ populations were FACS-sorted from unstimulated pre-transplant donor and recipient cells taken from spleen or lymph nodes. This sequence was found in a human donor who was the organ donor for an intestinal transplant. This specimen was unstimulated CD8+ T cells sorted from spleen or lymph node cells, taken before transplant.

The nucleotide sequence reads as follows: TGTGCCAGCAGTTTACCGACAGGTCCAAGCCGAAATCAGCCCCAGCATTTT. Its translation is CASSLPTGPSRNQPQHF. The V and J genes are TRBV28 and TRBJ1-5; TRBD1 is a weak D gene call, 6 bases matching. The cysteine opens and the phenylalanine closes a CDR3 of 17 amino acids. The entry retains the CDR3 DNA only, 51 bases that are in frame from base 1. From the germline V gene, CDR1 is MDHEN and CDR2 is SYDVKM. Trimming costs V 2 bases and J 4 bases, and their ends lie 18 bases apart.